The 31 T cell receptor beta chains listed next were all sequenced from one sample in a study of blood T cells in healthy people across ages. Through a sample-barcoded 5' primer and a J-beta primer mix, a second PCR was run for about 6 to 11 cycles. A single record per CDR3 protein comes from TCRdb applying MiXCR to the 5' RACE reads. The repertoire has about 780,000 distinct CDR3 sequences, approximately 24% of them found once; the top ten carry 3%. The sample was also linked to a second study, of T cells of mothers and their children.

Specimen: blood. These receptors came from a boy between 5 and 17 years old in good health.

This clonotype has more than one count but fewer than ten. The rearrangement links TRBV20-1 to TRBJ1-2; possibly TRBD1 for D (5 bases). The CDR3 spans 13 residues. CDR1 is DFQATT and CDR2 is SNEGSKA in the germline V gene (reference sequence). The germline V and J ends were trimmed by 3 bases and 6 bases, with 14 bases remaining between them. CDR3 nucleotides: TGCAGTGCTAGTAGGAGTTCGGGGCATGGCTACACCTTC. Translated, it gives CSASRSSGHGYTF.

This chain joins TRBV7-2 and TRBJ1-2; possibly TRBD1 for D (5 bases). With 1 base removed from V and 4 bases from J, the gap between germline ends came to 13 bases. The germline CDR1 and CDR2 sequences are SGHTA and FQGNSA. CDR3 length: 15 residues. CDR3 DNA sequence: TGTGCCAGCAGCTTAGAAGCAGGGAAAATCTATGGCTACACCTTC. It yields the protein CASSLEAGKIYGYTF. Using reference TRBV7-2 and TRBJ1-2 for the parts outside the CDR3, the full variable domain is GAGVSQSPSNKVTEKGKDVELRCDPISGHTALYWYRQSLGQGLEFLIYFQGNSAPDKSGLPSDRFSAERTGGSVSTLTIQRTQQEDSAVYLCASSLEAGKIYGYTFGSGTRLTVV.

This clonotype has more than one count but fewer than ten. The chain is built from TRBV15 and TRBJ1-5; no reliable D call. The germline gives CDR1 LNHNV, CDR2 YYDKDF (reference sequence). The CDR3 is 13 residues long. V lost 0 bases to trimming and J lost 5 bases, with 5 bases between them. CDR3: CATSRDPDQPQHF. CDR3 coding DNA: TGTGCCACCAGCAGAGATCCTGATCAGCCCCAGCATTTT.

J is TRBJ1-5 and V is TRBV2; 8 bases agree with TRBD1. The ends lost 6 bases at V and 2 bases at J; junction bases unmatched: 9. Looked up from germline, CDR1 is SNHLY and CDR2 is FYNNEI. CDR3 size: 16 residues. CDR3 DNA sequence: TGTGCCAGCAGACCCACCGGGACAGGAGGCAATCAGCCCCAGCATTTT. The encoded protein is CASRPTGTGGNQPQHF.

The table lists this clonotype with a few counts. The chain has TRBV18 and TRBJ2-5; possible D gene TRBD1, 5 bases. The assigned J gene may be wrong: the sequence end matches TRBJ2-7 better. CDR3 length: 14 amino acids. Germline V gene data show CDR1 as KGHSH and CDR2 as LQKENI. Here the CDR3 reads CASSPQTESYEQYF. The DNA for the CDR3 is TGTGCCAGCTCACCGCAGACAGAATCCTACGAGCAGTACTTC.

This clonotype showed up just a few times. The J gene is TRBJ1-5, the V gene TRBV4-2, with 12 bases aligning to TRBD1. The CDR3 spans 17 residues. CDR1 LGHNA and CDR2 YNFKEQ come from the germline V gene. The J segment lost 5 bases and the V segment lost 0 bases, leaving 5 bases of the junction unmatched. CDR3 in amino acids: CASSQDWGQGADQPQHF. The CDR3 DNA sequence: TGTGCCAGCAGCCAAGATTGGGGACAGGGGGCCGATCAGCCCCAGCATTTT.

This sequence joins TRBV3-1 and TRBJ2-5; perhaps TRBD1 as D (6 bases). The DNA end is more similar to TRBJ2-7, so the J call may be wrong. The CDR3 extends over 13 amino acids. Germline CDR1 is LGHDT and CDR2 is YNNKEL (reference sequence). This chain's CDR3 is CASALDRTYEQYF. The CDR3 nucleotides are TGTGCCAGTGCATTGGACAGAACCTACGAGCAGTACTTC.

The rearrangement joins TRBV11-2 to TRBJ2-7; TRBD2 is a possible D gene (6 bases). CDR1 is SGHAT, CDR2 FQNNGV, per germline. This CDR3 has 14 residues. V lost 11 bases to trimming and J lost 2 bases, with 19 bases between them. CDR3 region: CASKRLANTYEQYF. CDR3 in DNA: TGTGCCTCCAAAAGGCTAGCGAATACCTACGAGCAGTACTTC.

The chain has TRBV4-1 and TRBJ1-4; 7 positions match TRBD1. Germline assignment: CDR1 MGHRA and CDR2 YSYEKL. CDR3 length equals 16 residues. V trimming: 5 bases; J trimming: 2 bases; junction bases outside the gene matches: 8. CDR3: CASSTPKGATNEKLFF. CDR3 DNA sequence: TGCGCCAGCAGCACCCCGAAGGGGGCTACTAATGAAAAACTGTTTTTT.

The table lists this clonotype with a few counts. The chain combines TRBV20-1 with TRBJ2-5; D remains ambiguous. TRBJ2-1 explains the end of the DNA better; the J call may be wrong. CDR3 length: 11 amino acids. CDR1 is DFQATT, CDR2 SNEGSKA, per germline (reference sequence). CDR3 coding DNA: TGCAGTGCTAGAGAGCAATATGAGCAGTTCTTC. This codes for CSAREQYEQFF.

Points on this clonotype: The junction and the germline gene differ at one end; a read error may be behind it. V usage is TRBV4-1 and J usage is TRBJ2-3; D may be TRBD1 or TRBD2 (5 bases each). Germline CDR1 reads MGHRA; CDR2 reads YSYEKL. The length of the CDR3 is 17 residues. Written as DNA, the CDR3 is TGCGCCGGCAGACGGGGATGGGGGACGGATTCCACAGATACGCAGTATTTT. Its protein product is CAGRRGWGTDSTDTQYF.

This chain links TRBV20-1 with TRBJ1-4; D unclear. This CDR3 comprises 13 residues. Germline lookup yields CDR1 DFQATT and CDR2 SNEGSKA (reference sequence). Trimming took 6 bases from V and 8 from J, leaving 16 bases between them. For the CDR3, the DNA is TGCAGTGCCGTGAAGGGTAGGGAGGAAAAACTGTTTTTT. It specifies CSAVKGREEKLFF.

The gene calls are TRBV25-1 and TRBJ2-1; 7 nucleotides match TRBD1. Germline CDR1 and CDR2: MGHDK and SYGVNS. CDR3 length: 13 residues. V lost 8 bases to trimming and J lost 6 bases; unmatched junction nucleotides: 7. The CDR3 sequence is CASFTRQGNEQFF. The CDR3 coding sequence is TGTGCCAGCTTTACACGACAGGGCAATGAGCAGTTCTTC.

The chain employs TRBV5-1 and TRBJ2-5; no clear D. The end of the DNA fits TRBJ2-1 better, so the J call may be wrong. This CDR3 contains 13 residues. Germline V gives CDR1 SGHRS, CDR2 YFSETQ. CDR3 residues: CASSLEVYAEQFF. The CDR3 nucleotides are TGCGCCAGCAGCTTGGAGGTTTACGCTGAGCAGTTCTTC.

The chain recombines TRBV4-1 with TRBJ2-7, with TRBD1 identical over 11 bases. The CDR3 has 17 residues. J was trimmed by 0 bases and V by 4 bases; bases with no gene match: 8. In germline, CDR1 is MGHRA, CDR2 YSYEKL. DNA for the CDR3: TGCGCCAGCAGCCGGCCCCGGGACAGGGGGAGCTCCTACGAGCAGTACTTC. As protein: CASSRPRDRGSSYEQYF.

The chain is built from TRBV20-1 and TRBJ2-1; the match to TRBD2 covers 9 bases. The J call may be incorrect, as the DNA end agrees better with TRBJ2-7. The length of the CDR3 is 14 residues. Germline-derived CDR1 and CDR2 are DFQATT and SNEGSKA (reference sequence). The CDR3 is CSATGVAGVGEQYF. CDR3 DNA sequence: TGCAGTGCCACCGGGGTAGCGGGAGTGGGCGAGCAGTACTTC.

The chain joins TRBV4-2 to TRBJ2-3; 7 bases map to TRBD2. The CDR3 consists of 17 residues. After removal of 0 bases from V and 2 bases from J, the junction contained 8 bases not matched to a gene. Germline assignment: CDR1 LGHNA and CDR2 YNFKEQ. Here the CDR3 reads CASSQEWVGGFTDTQYF. In DNA form, the CDR3 reads TGTGCCAGCAGCCAAGAATGGGTCGGGGGGTTCACAGATACGCAGTATTTT.

This clonotype was seen only a few times. V usage is TRBV2 and J usage is TRBJ2-5, with 7 bases aligning to TRBD2. There are 14 residues in the CDR3. Germline CDR1 reads SNHLY; CDR2 reads FYNNEI. After removal of 8 bases from V and 1 base from J, the junction contained 7 bases not matched to a gene. DNA of the CDR3: TGTGCCAGCTCAGAGCGGGGTAGCCAAGAGACCCAGTACTTC. As protein: CASSERGSQETQYF.

This clonotype was observed a few times. The rearrangement joins TRBV2 to TRBJ1-4; TRBD1 might be the D (6 bases). CDR3 length equals 15 residues. Trimming cost V 5 bases and J 4 bases, with 14 bases left between them. CDR1 and CDR2 (germline): SNHLY, FYNNEI. The CDR3 bases are TGTGCCAGCAGTAGACAACAGGGTGATAATGAAAAACTGTTTTTT. Its protein is CASSRQQGDNEKLFF. The complete variable domain, with remaining parts taken from reference TRBV2 and TRBJ1-4, reads EPEVTQTPSHQVTQMGQEVILRCVPISNHLYFYWYRQILGQKVEFLVSFYNNEISEKSEIFDDQFSVERPDGSNFTLKIRSTKLEDSAMYFCASSRQQGDNEKLFFGSGTQLSVL.

The chain has TRBV9 and TRBJ2-7; either TRBD1 or TRBD2 may supply D (5 bases each). CDR3 length equals 14 residues. Germline values: CDR1 SGDLS, CDR2 YYNGEE. V shed 3 bases and J shed 1 base, with 11 bases lying between them. Written as DNA, the CDR3 is TGTGCCAGCAGCGCCGGGACGAGTTCCTACGAGCAGTACTTC. Protein product: CASSAGTSSYEQYF.

This clonotype occurred many times. The chain is built from TRBV7-3 and TRBJ1-2; 8 nucleotides match TRBD1. V lost 3 bases and J lost 6; bases outside the gene matches: 3. Germline V gene data show CDR1 as SGHTA and CDR2 as FQGTGA. The CDR3 has 13 residues. The CDR3 DNA follows: TGTGCCAGCAGCTTGACAGGGGAGGATGGCTACACCTTC. Translated: CASSLTGEDGYTF.

This chain links TRBV7-8 with TRBJ2-7; TRBD1 aligns across 9 bases. Unmatched junction bases numbered 8, after V lost 4 bases and J lost 4 bases. The CDR3 runs 15 residues. The germline CDR1 and CDR2 sequences are SGHVS and FQNEAQ. The CDR3 region has the DNA TGTGCCAGCAGCTCTGGGACAGGGCGGGGTTACGAGCAGTACTTC. Residues: CASSSGTGRGYEQYF.

With respect to this clonotype: At one of its ends the junction is not consistent with the germline gene, which may arise from a read error. This chain links TRBV28 with TRBJ2-5; D remains unclear. The J call is uncertain, as TRBJ2-7 better fits the DNA end. Germline assignment: CDR1 MDHEN and CDR2 SYDVKM. The CDR3 has 17 residues. The CDR3 bases are TGTGCTAGCAGTTCCCAGTTCCGGGCCCTTCCCCCCTACGAGCAGTACTTC. It codes for CASSSQFRALPPYEQYF.

A few counts support this clonotype. The chain combines TRBV29-1 with TRBJ2-7; a possible D gene is TRBD1 (7 bases). The ends were cut back, 8 bases at V and 3 bases at J, with 14 bases in the middle. Germline values: CDR1 SQVTM, CDR2 ANQGSEA. CDR3 length: 12 residues. The CDR3 DNA reads TGCAGCACCGGACAGGAGGGCTACGAGCAGTACTTC. This translates into CSTGQEGYEQYF.

The chain combines TRBV29-1 with TRBJ1-5; D is unresolved. The CDR3 totals 15 residues. The V end lost 2 bases, the J end lost 5 bases, and 16 bases lay between the germline ends. CDR1 SQVTM and CDR2 ANQGSEA come from the germline V gene. The CDR3 coding sequence is TGCAGCGTTGAAAAGGCGCCGGGCTCCGATCAGCCCCAGCATTTT. Translating it yields CSVEKAPGSDQPQHF.

This clonotype occurred a few times. The genes are TRBV4-1 and TRBJ2-3; 11 bases align to TRBD2. CDR1 MGHRA and CDR2 YSYEKL come from the germline V gene. The V and J ends lost 1 base and 6 bases, in that order; junction bases with no gene match: 3. The CDR3 contains 15 residues. The CDR3 sequence is CASSQVGTSGDTQYF. The DNA of the CDR3 is TGCGCCAGCAGCCAAGTCGGGACTAGCGGTGATACGCAGTATTTT.

This clonotype was picked up many times. The chain employs TRBV7-9 and TRBJ2-1, with 8 bases fitting TRBD1. The CDR3 covers 15 residues. Per germline, CDR1 SEHNR and CDR2 FQNEAQ (reference sequence). V shed 6 bases, J shed 1 base, and the junction held 5 bases outside the gene matches. CDR3 nucleotide sequence: TGTGCCAGCAGTCCCGACAGGGGATCCTACAATGAGCAGTTCTTC. Amino acid sequence: CASSPDRGSYNEQFF. The full variable domain, with the rest looked up from reference TRBV7-9 and TRBJ2-1, is DTGVSQNPRHKITKRGQNVTFRCDPISEHNRLYWYRQTLGQGPEFLTYFQNEAQLEKSRLLSDRFSAERPKGSFSTLEIQRTEQGDSAMYLCASSPDRGSYNEQFFGPGTRLTVL.

J is TRBJ2-1 and V is TRBV20-1; 11 nucleotides line up with TRBD2. The length of the CDR3 is 15 residues. The junction had 2 bases not matched to a gene; V was cut back by 3 bases and J by 1 base. Germline CDR1 DFQATT, CDR2 SNEGSKA (reference sequence). CDR3 protein: CSASASGGSYNEQFF. CDR3 DNA sequence: TGCAGTGCTAGCGCTAGCGGGGGGTCCTACAATGAGCAGTTCTTC.

The CDR3 nucleotides are TGTGCCAGCAGCTCCTGGCCCAAGGGAGAGACCCAGTACTTC. Amino acids: CASSSWPKGETQYF. This chain connects TRBV5-4 to TRBJ2-5, with unresolved D. V lost 3 bases to trimming and J lost 4 bases, with 13 bases between them. CDR3 length equals 14 residues. The germline gives CDR1 SGHNT, CDR2 YYREEE (reference sequence).

This chain links TRBV12-3 or TRBV12-4 with TRBJ1-4, with D maybe TRBD1 (5 bases). The CDR3 contains 15 residues. The germline V and J ends were trimmed by 6 bases and 7 bases, with 18 bases remaining between them. The CDR3 protein is CASSGTRVGGEKLFF. CDR3 sequence (DNA): TGTGCCAGCAGCGGGACCCGTGTTGGGGGTGAAAAACTGTTTTTT.

This clonotype came up a few times. The gene calls are TRBV5-1 and TRBJ2-5; D may be TRBD1 or TRBD2 (5 bases each). Gene TRBJ2-1 matches the end of the DNA better, so the J call may be wrong. The CDR3 has 15 residues. Germline-derived CDR1 and CDR2 are SGHRS and YFSETQ. The CDR3 coding sequence is TGCGCCAGCAGCCTGGGACCGGTTAGGGACAATGAGCAGTTCTTC. Amino acids: CASSLGPVRDNEQFF.